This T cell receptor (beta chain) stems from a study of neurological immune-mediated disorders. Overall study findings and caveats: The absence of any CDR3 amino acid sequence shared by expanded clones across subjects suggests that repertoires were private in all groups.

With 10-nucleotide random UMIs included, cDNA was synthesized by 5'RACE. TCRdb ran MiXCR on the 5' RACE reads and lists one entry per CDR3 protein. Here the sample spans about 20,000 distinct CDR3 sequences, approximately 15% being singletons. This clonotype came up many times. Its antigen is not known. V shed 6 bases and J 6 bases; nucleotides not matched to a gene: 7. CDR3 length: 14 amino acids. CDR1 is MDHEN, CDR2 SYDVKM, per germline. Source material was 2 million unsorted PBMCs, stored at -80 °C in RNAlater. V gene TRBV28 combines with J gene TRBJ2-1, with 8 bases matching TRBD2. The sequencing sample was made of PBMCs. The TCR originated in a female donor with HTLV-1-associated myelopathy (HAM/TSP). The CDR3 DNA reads TGTGCCAGCAGCCCCGGGGGGGGTGGCAATGAGCAGTTCTTC. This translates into CASSPGGGGNEQFF. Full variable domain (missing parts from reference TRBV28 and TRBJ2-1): DVKVTQSSRYLVKRTGEKVFLECVQDMDHENMFWYRQDPGLGLRLIYFSYDVKMKEKGDIPEGYSVSREKKERFSLILESASTNQTSMYLCASSPGGGGNEQFFGPGTRLTVL.